One and the same sample provided the 8 T cell receptor beta chains below, sequenced in a study of control samples from healthy donors and cancer patients. Using immunoSEQ multiplex PCR, the repertoire was profiled, and TCRdb retains in-frame clones only, with some absent. The sample lists around 41,000 clones; approximately 94% were seen once. The sequenced sample was blood. These receptors were obtained from a man aged 60 to 75 in good health.

This rearrangement joins TRBV4-1 to TRBJ2-2, with 12 bases that match TRBD2. CDR1 and CDR2 (germline): MGHRA, YSYEKL. V shed 1 base and J 5 bases; nucleotides not matched to a gene: 2. This CDR3 comprises 16 residues. The DNA for the CDR3 is TGCGCCAGCAGCCAAGCTCTAGCGGGAGGGACCGGGGAGCTGTTTTTT. It yields the protein CASSQALAGGTGELFF.

The J gene is TRBJ1-2, the V gene TRBV10-3; D not resolved. Per germline, CDR1 ENHRY and CDR2 SYGVKD. The CDR3 totals 13 residues. V lost 3 bases to trimming and J lost 7 bases, with 12 bases between them. CDR3 region: CAISEGMPGGYTF. The CDR3 nucleotides are TGTGCCATCAGTGAAGGGATGCCCGGTGGCTACACCTTC.

The V call is TRBV20-1, the J call TRBJ1-5; tentative D call: TRBD1 (5 bases). This CDR3 has 19 amino acids. Trimming took off 6 bases at V and 2 bases at J, with 29 bases between the two ends. Germline V gives CDR1 DFQATT, CDR2 SNEGSKA (reference sequence). The CDR3 DNA sequence: TGCAGTGCCAGTGGGGCCTTAGGGCGCAGAACTTTGCGCAATCAGCCCCAGCATTTT. Translated, it gives CSASGALGRRTLRNQPQHF.

The rearrangement joins TRBV11-3 to TRBJ1-1; perhaps TRBD1 as D (5 bases). This CDR3 region has 13 residues. V lost 3 bases, J lost 7 bases, and 12 bases lay in between. Germline V gives CDR1 SGHNT, CDR2 YENEEA. The CDR3 loop is CASSFSLTGEAFF. The DNA of the CDR3 is TGTGCCAGCAGCTTTTCTCTAACAGGTGAAGCTTTCTTT. The entire variable domain, with the rest obtained from reference TRBV11-3 and TRBJ1-1, is as follows: EAGVVQSPRYKIIEKKQPVAFWCNPISGHNTLYWYLQNLGQGPELLIRYENEEAVDDSQLPKDRFSAERLKGVDSTLKIQPAELGDSAVYLCASSFSLTGEAFFGQGTRLTVV.

The J gene is TRBJ2-3, the V gene TRBV19; 8 bases line up with TRBD2. V trimming: 5 bases; J trimming: 1 base; junction bases outside the gene matches: 5. This CDR3 spans 15 amino acids. The germline gives CDR1 LNHDA, CDR2 SQIVND (reference sequence). CDR3 sequence: CASSPSGSGTDTQYF. In DNA form, the CDR3 reads TGTGCCAGTAGTCCGAGCGGGAGTGGCACAGATACGCAGTATTTT.

J is TRBJ2-1 and V is TRBV2; 13 bases fit TRBD2. The germline CDR1 and CDR2 sequences are SNHLY and FYNNEI. The CDR3 consists of 14 residues. V was pared by 5 bases and J by 10 bases, with 5 bases of the junction left unmatched. In DNA form, the CDR3 reads TGTGCCAGCAGTTCCCGGACTAGCGGGAGAGAGCAGTTCTTC. As protein: CASSSRTSGREQFF.

V gene TRBV19 combines with J gene TRBJ2-4; 14 nucleotides align to TRBD2. Germline V gives CDR1 LNHDA, CDR2 SQIVND (reference sequence). Trimming cost V 0 bases and J 1 base; bases outside gene matches: 11. CDR3 length: 21 residues. CDR3 bases: TGTGCCAGTAGTATAGATAAGAAGACTAGCGGGAGGGCCAAGGCCAAAAACATTCAGTACTTC. Encoded protein: CASSIDKKTSGRAKAKNIQYF.

The rearrangement uses TRBV29-1 and TRBJ1-3, with D unclear. The V end was cut by 1 base, the J end by 2 bases, with 6 bases between. Germline V gene data show CDR1 as SQVTM and CDR2 as ANQGSEA. This CDR3 has 13 amino acids. The DNA for the CDR3 is TGCAGCGTTGAAGGCCAGCCTGGAAACACCATATATTTT. It is translated as CSVEGQPGNTIYF.